One and the same sample provided the 10 T cell receptor beta chains below, sequenced in a study of blood T cell repertoires in COVID-19. Profiling relied on immunoSEQ multiplex PCR, and the TCRdb table lists in-frame clones only, not all of them. Among about 84,000 clones listed, 83% were seen once. The sample comprised peripheral blood. Receptors originate from a woman aged 80 or over with acute or convalescent COVID-19.

The gene calls are TRBV24-1 and TRBJ2-1, with a tentative D call TRBD2 (5 bases). The V end was cut by 1 base, the J end by 6 bases, with 12 bases between. Germline V CDR1 and CDR2: KGHDR, SFDVKD. This CDR3 comprises 15 residues. The DNA for the CDR3 is TGTGCCACCAGTGATTTAGTCCCTGAGGGCAATGAGCAGTTCTTC. This sequence encodes CATSDLVPEGNEQFF.

The sample holds a few counts of this clone. V usage is TRBV6-5 and J usage is TRBJ1-1, with 9 bases that match TRBD1. This CDR3 has 14 residues. Trimming took 11 bases from V and 3 from J; bases not matched to a gene: 10. The germline V gene encodes CDR1 MNHEY and CDR2 SVGAGI. DNA for the CDR3: TGTGCCGCGTGGACAGGGGCTGCGTACACTGAAGCTTTCTTT. It specifies CAAWTGAAYTEAFF.

The chain combines TRBV6-5 with TRBJ1-1; the match to TRBD1 covers 8 bases. Germline-derived CDR1 and CDR2 are MNHEY and SVGAGI. There are 14 residues in the CDR3. With V trimmed by 8 bases and J by 3 bases, 8 bases remained unmatched. The CDR3 loop is CASGQGLGDTEAFF. The DNA for the CDR3 is TGTGCCAGCGGACAGGGCCTGGGGGACACTGAAGCTTTCTTT.

V gene TRBV5-4 combines with J gene TRBJ2-5; D is possibly TRBD2 (5 bases). V was trimmed by 0 bases and J by 5 bases, leaving 11 bases between them. CDR1 is SGHNT, CDR2 YYREEE, per germline (reference sequence). The length of the CDR3 is 14 residues. The CDR3 sequence is CASSLDSGGETQYF. CDR3 nucleotides: TGTGCCAGCAGCTTGGACTCCGGCGGGGAGACCCAGTACTTC.

The genes are TRBV27 and TRBJ1-5, with D possibly TRBD1 on 6 matching bases. Per germline, CDR1 MNHEY and CDR2 SMNVEV (reference sequence). Trimming stripped 3 bases from V and 6 bases from J, with 12 bases between. The CDR3 sequence is 14 residues long. CDR3 sequence (DNA): TGTGCCAGCAGTTTTACGGGGGGCGGTCAGCCCCAGCATTTT. It translates to CASSFTGGGQPQHF.

This clone was found once. The rearrangement uses TRBV7-2 and TRBJ2-1; 8 bases agree with TRBD2. The CDR3 spans 15 residues. The V segment lost 4 bases and the J segment 5 bases; nucleotides outside the gene matches: 7. The germline gives CDR1 SGHTA, CDR2 FQGNSA. The CDR3 nucleotides read TGTGCCAGCAGCTCCCACGGGAGGGAGCACAATGAGCAGTTCTTC. This encodes CASSSHGREHNEQFF.

The rearrangement joins TRBV11-2 to TRBJ2-2, with 9 positions matching TRBD1. V shed 1 base and J 4 bases; nucleotides not matched to a gene: 1. The germline gives CDR1 SGHAT, CDR2 FQNNGV. The CDR3 extends over 15 amino acids. The CDR3 region is CASSLVDRGTGELFF. The CDR3 region has the DNA TGTGCCAGCAGCTTAGTGGACAGGGGCACCGGGGAGCTGTTTTTT.

This clone was recorded only once. V and J are TRBV5-1 and TRBJ2-7, with D possibly TRBD1 on 6 matching bases. Germline V gene sequence: CDR1 SGHRS, CDR2 YFSETQ. The germline V and J ends were trimmed by 1 base and 5 bases, with 16 bases remaining between them. The CDR3 extends over 15 amino acids. The CDR3 here is CASSLNRVVLDEQYF. CDR3 DNA: TGCGCCAGCAGCTTGAACAGGGTGGTTTTGGACGAGCAGTACTTC.

The chain recombines TRBV12-3 or TRBV12-4 with TRBJ1-2; 9 positions match TRBD1. J was trimmed by 3 bases and V by 6 bases; bases with no gene match: 2. The CDR3 sequence is 13 residues long. CDR3 residues: CASSGTGYYGYTF. CDR3 in DNA: TGTGCCAGCAGCGGGACAGGGTACTATGGCTACACCTTC.

A single count supports this clone. The chain has TRBV5-1 and TRBJ1-2; perhaps TRBD1 as D (5 bases). V was pared by 0 bases and J by 2 bases, with 11 bases between. Germline loops: CDR1 SGHRS, CDR2 YFSETQ. The CDR3 runs to 15 residues. This CDR3 is CASSLGTTTNYGYTF. The CDR3 coding sequence is TGCGCCAGCAGCTTGGGGACAACGACAAACTATGGCTACACCTTC.